A single sample gave rise to the 20 T cell receptor beta chains below, sequenced in a study of spatial heterogeneity in lung cancer. The study's findings and limits: The study found that expanded intratumoral alpha and beta TCR counts tracked tumor mutation counts.

TCRdb analysed the 5' RACE reads with MiXCR anew, one entry per CDR3 protein. The sample has under 7,500 distinct CDR3 sequences, about a sixth seen once. Time point described: sample taken at primary tumor resection. Their recognized antigens are unknown. This specimen was lung tumor tissue, taken at surgery. All receptors derive from a male donor with early-stage non-small cell lung cancer.

This clonotype has more than one count but fewer than ten. The V call is TRBV3-1, the J call TRBJ2-7; possible D gene TRBD1, 6 bases. The CDR3 sequence is 14 residues long. The V gene's germline CDR1 is LGHDT and CDR2 YNNKEL (reference sequence). Trimming removed 1 base at V and 6 bases at J, with 13 bases between. The CDR3 DNA reads TGTGCCAGCAGCCAAGGACAGGCGAGCGGCGAGCAGTACTTC. This translates into CASSQGQASGEQYF.

This clonotype showed up many times. This chain joins TRBV7-2 and TRBJ1-1; D unclear. V was clipped by 3 bases and J by 2 bases, with 10 bases between them. The length of the CDR3 is 14 residues. Germline-derived CDR1 and CDR2 are SGHTA and FQGNSA. Here the CDR3 DNA reads TGTGCCAGCAGCTTCATAGGGTCTAACACTGAAGCTTTCTTT. Its translation: CASSFIGSNTEAFF.

By sample share, this clonotype is medium-sized. The chain employs TRBV12-3 or TRBV12-4 and TRBJ1-3, with D possibly matching TRBD1 (6 bases). The CDR3 is 15 amino acids. With 6 bases removed from V and 0 bases from J, the gap between germline ends came to 12 bases. In DNA, the CDR3 is TGTGCCAGCAGCCGAGGGGACATCTCTGGAAACACCATATATTTT. The encoded protein is CASSRGDISGNTIYF.

This chain connects TRBV19 to TRBJ2-7, with TRBD1 matching over 7 bases. Germline CDR1 LNHDA, CDR2 SQIVND (reference sequence). The CDR3 runs 14 residues. J gave up 3 bases and V 5 bases, and 7 bases lay outside the gene matches. The CDR3 nucleotides are TGTGCCAGTAGTCTCGGGACAGACGTCTACGAGCAGTACTTC. Translating it yields CASSLGTDVYEQYF.

This clonotype is labeled as medium-sized. The chain uses TRBV11-2 and TRBJ1-1; no clear D. From germline, CDR1 is SGHAT and CDR2 FQNNGV. The V end lost 4 bases, the J end lost 1 base, and 4 bases lay between the germline ends. The CDR3 spans 12 residues. The CDR3 protein is CASSSGNTEAFF. In DNA form, the CDR3 reads TGTGCCAGCAGCTCCGGGAACACTGAAGCTTTCTTT. Variable domain in full (rest from reference TRBV11-2 and TRBJ1-1): EAGVAQSPRYKIIEKRQSVAFWCNPISGHATLYWYQQILGQGPKLLIQFQNNGVVDDSQLPKDRFSAERLKGVDSTLKIQPAKLEDSAVYLCASSSGNTEAFFGQGTRLTVV.

The CDR3 DNA reads as TGTGCCAGCAGACACAGACAGGGGTACAATGAGCAGTTCTTC. This encodes CASRHRQGYNEQFF. The V gene is TRBV11-1, the J gene TRBJ2-1; 8 bases are shared with TRBD1. Germline V gene data show CDR1 as SGHAT and CDR2 as FQDESV (reference sequence). V dropped 6 bases and J dropped 4; count of bases not matched to a gene: 5. CDR3 length equals 14 residues.

This clonotype rates as medium-sized. This chain connects TRBV7-8 to TRBJ2-6, with a tentative D call TRBD1 (5 bases). V shed 5 bases and J shed 0 bases, with 14 bases lying between them. CDR3 length: 17 amino acids. In germline, CDR1 is SGHVS, CDR2 FQNEAQ. CDR3 nucleotides: TGTGCCAGCAGCCTTATCCAGGGTAACTCTGGGGCCAACGTCCTGACTTTC. It translates to CASSLIQGNSGANVLTF.

Regarding this clonotype: Relative to the germline gene, one junction end is altered; a read error may explain this. V is TRBV7-7 and J is TRBJ2-1, with D possibly matching TRBD2 (6 bases). From germline, CDR1 is SSHAT and CDR2 FNYEAQ (reference sequence). The CDR3 has 13 amino acids. This chain's CDR3 is CASSPGGYNEQFF. The CDR3 nucleotides read TGTGCTAGCAGCCCCGGGGGTTACAATGAGCAGTTCTTC.

This clonotype is medium-sized by share. The chain recombines TRBV24-1 with TRBJ2-7; 11 nucleotides agree with TRBD2. The CDR3 sequence is 16 residues long. CDR1 is KGHDR and CDR2 is SFDVKD in the germline V gene. V shed 3 bases and J 3 bases; nucleotides not matched to a gene: 6. CDR3 nucleotide sequence: TGTGCCACCAGTGATACCGGGACTAGCGGCCTCTACGAGCAGTACTTC. It specifies CATSDTGTSGLYEQYF.

This clonotype showed up many times. The chain recombines TRBV29-1 with TRBJ2-1; 7 bases align to TRBD1. J lost 3 bases, V lost 6 bases, and 2 bases had no gene match. CDR3 length equals 12 residues. Germline V lookup: CDR1 SQVTM, CDR2 ANQGSEA. CDR3 coding DNA: TGCAGCGTCAGGACAGGCTACAATGAGCAGTTCTTC. It translates to CSVRTGYNEQFF.

By share, this clonotype ranks as medium-sized. V gene TRBV28 combines with J gene TRBJ2-7, with 10 bases that match TRBD1. CDR1 is MDHEN, CDR2 SYDVKM, per germline. The ends lost 4 bases at V and 3 bases at J; junction bases unmatched: 3. This CDR3 comprises 14 residues. DNA for the CDR3: TGTGCCAGCAGTTCTGGGACAGGGGACTACGAGCAGTACTTC. Its protein is CASSSGTGDYEQYF.

This clonotype was found a few times. The J gene is TRBJ2-1, the V gene TRBV20-1, with 7 positions matching TRBD2. CDR3 length equals 15 residues. Trimming took 0 bases from V and 4 from J; bases not matched to a gene: 6. CDR1 and CDR2 from the germline V gene are DFQATT and SNEGSKA (reference sequence). DNA for the CDR3: TGCAGTGCTAGAGATCCCGCTAGCGGATACAATGAGCAGTTCTTC. Protein: CSARDPASGYNEQFF.

This clonotype is medium-sized within its sample. The J gene is TRBJ2-2, the V gene TRBV20-1, with 7 bases identical to TRBD2. The CDR3 spans 13 residues. The ends lost 5 bases at V and 5 bases at J; junction bases unmatched: 5. Germline V gene data show CDR1 as DFQATT and CDR2 as SNEGSKA (reference sequence). In nucleotides, the CDR3 is TGCAGTGCTCAGCCACTAGCGACCGGGGAGCTGTTTTTT. Translating it yields CSAQPLATGELFF.

This clonotype occurred many times. The chain links TRBV7-6 to TRBJ1-5; perhaps TRBD1 as D (5 bases). CDR1 SGHVS and CDR2 FNYEAQ come from the germline V gene. V lost 2 bases to trimming and J lost 0 bases, with 8 bases between them. The CDR3 consists of 15 residues. CDR3 coding DNA: TGTGCCAGCAGCTTAACGGGGGATAGCAATCAGCCCCAGCATTTT. It encodes CASSLTGDSNQPQHF. Full variable domain (rest looked up from reference TRBV7-6 and TRBJ1-5): GAGVSQSPRYKVTKRGQDVALRCDPISGHVSLYWYRQALGQGPEFLTYFNYEAQQDKSGLPNDRFSAERPEGSISTLTIQRTEQRDSAMYRCASSLTGDSNQPQHFGDGTRLSIL.

This clonotype was seen repeatedly, ten times or more. J is TRBJ2-7 and V is TRBV6-1, with 7 bases fitting TRBD1. The CDR3 loop spans 14 amino acids. Germline lookup yields CDR1 MNHNS and CDR2 SASEGT. The trim removed 1 base at V and 0 bases at J, leaving 0 bases unmatched. CDR3 residues: CASSEGDSSYEQYF. The CDR3 DNA sequence: TGTGCCAGCAGTGAAGGGGACAGCTCCTACGAGCAGTACTTC.

This clonotype was seen a handful of times. The rearrangement links TRBV7-9 to TRBJ2-5; unclear D gene. V lost 3 bases to trimming and J lost 5 bases, with 10 bases between them. The germline V gene encodes CDR1 SEHNR and CDR2 FQNEAQ (reference sequence). This CDR3 spans 13 amino acids. CDR3 sequence (DNA): TGTGCCAGCAGCTTGGACCCGAGGGAGACCCAGTACTTC. This sequence encodes CASSLDPRETQYF.

V usage is TRBV4-2 and J usage is TRBJ2-3; D is unresolved. V lost 5 bases, J lost 2 bases, and 11 bases lay in between. CDR1 is LGHNA and CDR2 is YNFKEQ in the germline V gene. The CDR3 has 14 residues. The CDR3 here is CASSKERLTDTQYF. The CDR3 DNA follows: TGTGCCAGCAGCAAGGAGCGTCTCACAGATACGCAGTATTTT.

The chain combines TRBV20-1 with TRBJ2-3, with D uncertain. V dropped 5 bases and J dropped 3 bases, with 6 bases sitting between them. Germline values: CDR1 DFQATT, CDR2 SNEGSKA (reference sequence). The CDR3 consists of 11 residues. Written as DNA, the CDR3 is TGCAGTGCTGAATCGACAGATACGCAGTATTTT. It encodes CSAESTDTQYF.

This clonotype was recorded many times. The J gene is TRBJ1-1, the V gene TRBV20-1; D is undetermined. Germline CDR1 DFQATT, CDR2 SNEGSKA (reference sequence). V was pared by 4 bases and J by 0 bases, with 15 bases between. The CDR3 runs 15 residues. CDR3 residues: CSAKPLGFMNTEAFF. CDR3 nucleotide sequence: TGCAGTGCTAAGCCCCTGGGGTTCATGAACACTGAAGCTTTCTTT.

In its sample, this clonotype is medium-sized. This chain connects TRBV5-1 to TRBJ1-2; D unresolved. Germline CDR1 is SGHRS and CDR2 is YFSETQ. Trimming cost V 2 bases and J 5 bases, with 16 bases left between them. There are 15 residues in the CDR3. The CDR3 DNA follows: TGCGCCAGCAGCTTCCTATTCGGGAAAAGATATGGCTACACCTTC. Protein: CASSFLFGKRYGYTF.